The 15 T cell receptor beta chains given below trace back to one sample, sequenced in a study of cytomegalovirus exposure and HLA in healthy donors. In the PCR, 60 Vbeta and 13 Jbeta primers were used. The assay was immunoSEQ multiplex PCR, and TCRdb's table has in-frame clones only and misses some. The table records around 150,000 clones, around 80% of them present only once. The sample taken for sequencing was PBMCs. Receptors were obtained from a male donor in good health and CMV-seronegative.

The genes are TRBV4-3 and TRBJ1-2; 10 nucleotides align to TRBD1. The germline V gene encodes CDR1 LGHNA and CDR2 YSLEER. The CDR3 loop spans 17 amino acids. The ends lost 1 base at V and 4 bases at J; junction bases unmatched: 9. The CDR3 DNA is TGCGCCAGCAGCCAAGGCGACTCCGGGACAGGGGTCTATGGCTACACCTTC. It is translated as CASSQGDSGTGVYGYTF.

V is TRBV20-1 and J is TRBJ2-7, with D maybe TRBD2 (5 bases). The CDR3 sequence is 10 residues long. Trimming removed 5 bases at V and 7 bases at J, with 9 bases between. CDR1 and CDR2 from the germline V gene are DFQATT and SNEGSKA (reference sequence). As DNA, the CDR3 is TGCAGTGCTGTCGGGGATGAGCAGTACTTC. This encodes CSAVGDEQYF.

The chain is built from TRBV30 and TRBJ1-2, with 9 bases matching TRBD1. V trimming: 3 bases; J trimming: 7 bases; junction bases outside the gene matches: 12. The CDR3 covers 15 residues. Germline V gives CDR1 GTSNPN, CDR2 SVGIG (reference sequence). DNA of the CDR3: TGTGCCTGGAGATCCGGGACAGGGCCTGGAGGTGGCTACACCTTC. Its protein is CAWRSGTGPGGGYTF.

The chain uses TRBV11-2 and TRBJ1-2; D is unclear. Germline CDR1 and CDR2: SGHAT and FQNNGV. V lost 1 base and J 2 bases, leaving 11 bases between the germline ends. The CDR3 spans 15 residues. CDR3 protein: CASSLVGGQNYGYTF. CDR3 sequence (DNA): TGTGCCAGCAGCTTAGTCGGCGGTCAGAACTATGGCTACACCTTC.

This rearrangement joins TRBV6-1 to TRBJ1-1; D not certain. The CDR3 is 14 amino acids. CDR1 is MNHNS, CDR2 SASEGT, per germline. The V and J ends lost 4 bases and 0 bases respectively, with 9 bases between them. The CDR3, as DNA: TGTGCCAGCAGTGCAGGATACATGAACACTGAAGCTTTCTTT. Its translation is CASSAGYMNTEAFF.

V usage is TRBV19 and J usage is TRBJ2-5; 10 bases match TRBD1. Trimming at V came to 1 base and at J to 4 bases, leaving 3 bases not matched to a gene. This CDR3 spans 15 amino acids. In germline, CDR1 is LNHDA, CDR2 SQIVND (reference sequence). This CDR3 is CASSIGGQGIETQYF. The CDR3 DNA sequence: TGTGCCAGTAGTATAGGGGGACAGGGGATAGAGACCCAGTACTTC. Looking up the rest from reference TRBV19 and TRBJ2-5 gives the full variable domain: DGGITQSPKYLFRKEGQNVTLSCEQNLNHDAMYWYRQDPGQGLRLIYYSQIVNDFQKGDIAEGYSVSREKKESFPLTVTSAQKNPTAFYLCASSIGGQGIETQYFGPGTRLLVL.

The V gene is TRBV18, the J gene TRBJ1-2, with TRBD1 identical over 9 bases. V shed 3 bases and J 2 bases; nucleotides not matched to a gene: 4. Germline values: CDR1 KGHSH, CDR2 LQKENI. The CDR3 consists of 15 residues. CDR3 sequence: CASSPGQGKNYGYTF. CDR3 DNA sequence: TGTGCCAGCTCACCTGGACAGGGGAAGAACTATGGCTACACCTTC.

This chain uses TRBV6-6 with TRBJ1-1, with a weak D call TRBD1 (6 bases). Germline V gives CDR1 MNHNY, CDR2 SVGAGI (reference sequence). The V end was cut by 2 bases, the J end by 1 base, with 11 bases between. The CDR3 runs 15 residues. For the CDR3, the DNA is TGTGCCAGCAGTTACACAGGGTGGGGGAACACTGAAGCTTTCTTT. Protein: CASSYTGWGNTEAFF.

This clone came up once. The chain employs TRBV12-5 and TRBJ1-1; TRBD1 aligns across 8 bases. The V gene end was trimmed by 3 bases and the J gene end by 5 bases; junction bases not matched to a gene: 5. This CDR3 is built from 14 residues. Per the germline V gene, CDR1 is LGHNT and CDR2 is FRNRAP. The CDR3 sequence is CASGFDRGSTEAFF. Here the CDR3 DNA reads TGTGCTAGTGGTTTTGACAGGGGTTCGACTGAAGCTTTCTTT.

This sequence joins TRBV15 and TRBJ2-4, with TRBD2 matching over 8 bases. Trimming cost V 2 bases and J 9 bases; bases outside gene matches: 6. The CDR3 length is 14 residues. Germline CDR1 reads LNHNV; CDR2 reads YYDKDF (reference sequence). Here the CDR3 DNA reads TGTGCCACCAGCAGAAGCGGGAGTAGGAGCATTCAGTACTTC. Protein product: CATSRSGSRSIQYF.

CDR3 DNA sequence: TGCGCCAGCAGCTGGCAGGGCGGCGCTGAAGCTTTCTTT. Translated: CASSWQGGAEAFF. V and J are TRBV5-1 and TRBJ1-1; maybe TRBD1 (5 bases). Germline lookup yields CDR1 SGHRS and CDR2 YFSETQ. The CDR3 spans 13 residues. Trimming stripped 3 bases from V and 6 bases from J, with 12 bases between.

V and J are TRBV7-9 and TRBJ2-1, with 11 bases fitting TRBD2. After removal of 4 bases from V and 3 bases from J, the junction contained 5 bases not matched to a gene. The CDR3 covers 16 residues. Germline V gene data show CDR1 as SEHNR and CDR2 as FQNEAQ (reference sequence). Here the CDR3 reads CASSSTTSGVYNEQFF. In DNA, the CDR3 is TGTGCCAGCAGCTCCACGACTAGCGGGGTCTACAATGAGCAGTTCTTC.

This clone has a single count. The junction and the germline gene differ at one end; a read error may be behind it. The CDR3 spells CASSEGIQGAYDYTF. CDR3 DNA: TGCGCCAGCAGTGAGGGAATACAGGGGGCCTATGACTACACCTTC. The genes are TRBV10-1 and TRBJ1-2, with 9 bases that match TRBD1. The CDR3 is made up of 15 amino acids. In germline, CDR1 is WNHNN, CDR2 SYGVQD (reference sequence).

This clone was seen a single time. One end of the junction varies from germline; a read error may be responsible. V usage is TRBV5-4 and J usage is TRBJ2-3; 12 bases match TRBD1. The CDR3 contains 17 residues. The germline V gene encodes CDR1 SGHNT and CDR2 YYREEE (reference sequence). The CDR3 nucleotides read TGTGCCGGCAGCCGCCCCGGGACAGGGGGCGCCTCAGATACGCAGTATTTT. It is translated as CAGSRPGTGGASDTQYF.

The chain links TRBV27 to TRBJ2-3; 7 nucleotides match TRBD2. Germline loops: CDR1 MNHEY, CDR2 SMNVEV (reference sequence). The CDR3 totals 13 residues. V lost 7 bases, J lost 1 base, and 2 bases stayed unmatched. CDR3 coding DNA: TGTGCCAGCAATCGGGGGGGCACAGATACGCAGTATTTT. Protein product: CASNRGGTDTQYF.